These 19 T cell receptor beta chains came from one sample sequenced in a study of T cell repertoires in cytomegalovirus infection. Each CDR3 protein gets one entry after TCRdb re-called the reads with MiXCR. Here the sample spans some 77,000 distinct CDR3 sequences, approximately 3.7% being singletons. The sample was PBMCs. The source of these receptors is a human donor in good health (CMV status not recorded). Some clones in this sample may be carry-over from other donors' samples.

This clonotype was picked up many times. The J gene is TRBJ1-2, the V gene TRBV6-2 or TRBV6-3; perhaps TRBD1 as D (5 bases). CDR1 MNHEY and CDR2 SVGEGT come from the germline V gene. This CDR3 spans 15 amino acids. V shed 6 bases and J shed 4 bases, with 18 bases lying between them. CDR3 DNA: TGTGCCAGCAGCGTACCCAGGGAACCTATCTATGGCTACACCTTC. This translates into CASSVPREPIYGYTF.

This clonotype was observed at least ten times. V is TRBV7-2 and J is TRBJ1-4; TRBD1 aligns across 12 bases. Losses at the gene ends were 0 bases for V and 8 bases for J; bases not matched to a gene: 1. The CDR3 sequence is 15 residues long. Germline V gene sequence: CDR1 SGHTA, CDR2 FQGNSA. The CDR3 spells CASSLAGTGGEKLFF. As DNA, the CDR3 is TGTGCCAGCAGCTTAGCGGGGACAGGGGGCGAAAAACTGTTTTTT.

This clonotype has ten or more counts. This chain joins TRBV7-8 and TRBJ2-1; no clear D. Per germline, CDR1 SGHVS and CDR2 FQNEAQ. V shed 4 bases and J shed 2 bases, with 6 bases lying between them. The CDR3 is 13 residues long. In DNA form, the CDR3 reads TGTGCCAGCAGCTGGTACACCTACAATGAGCAGTTCTTC. Translating it yields CASSWYTYNEQFF. The variable domain in full, completed from reference TRBV7-8 and TRBJ2-1, reads GAGVSQSPRYKVAKRGQDVALRCDPISGHVSLFWYQQALGQGPEFLTYFQNEAQLDKSGLPSDRFFAERPEGSVSTLKIQRTQQEDSAVYLCASSWYTYNEQFFGPGTRLTVL.

The sample holds many counts of this clonotype. V usage is TRBV7-6 and J usage is TRBJ1-1, with D unclear. The ends were cut back, 0 bases at V and 8 bases at J, with 7 bases in the middle. CDR1 is SGHVS and CDR2 is FNYEAQ in the germline V gene. The CDR3 has 12 residues. CDR3 bases: TGTGCCAGCAGCTTAGCGGGAACCGAAGCTTTCTTT. The encoded protein is CASSLAGTEAFF.

This clonotype was seen at least ten times. The chain employs TRBV19 and TRBJ2-7; perhaps TRBD1 as D (6 bases). This CDR3 is 12 amino acids long. Trimming stripped 7 bases from V and 6 bases from J, with 13 bases between. The germline CDR1 and CDR2 sequences are LNHDA and SQIVND (reference sequence). CDR3 sequence reads: CASKGTTTEQYF. The DNA of the CDR3 is TGTGCCAGTAAGGGGACAACTACCGAGCAGTACTTC. The entire variable domain, with the rest obtained from reference TRBV19 and TRBJ2-7, is as follows: DGGITQSPKYLFRKEGQNVTLSCEQNLNHDAMYWYRQDPGQGLRLIYYSQIVNDFQKGDIAEGYSVSREKKESFPLTVTSAQKNPTAFYLCASKGTTTEQYFGPGTRLTVT.

There are many counts of this clonotype. This chain links TRBV23-1 with TRBJ2-2; D gene unclear. TRBV23-1 falls under the ORF class, with uncertain function. The CDR3 spans 14 residues. V gave up 2 bases and J gave up 1 base, with 5 bases separating them. CDR3 sequence: CASSQGKNTGELFF. Written as DNA, the CDR3 is TGCGCCAGCAGTCAAGGGAAGAACACCGGGGAGCTGTTTTTT.

This clonotype occurred many times. J is TRBJ2-5 and V is TRBV20-1; possible D gene TRBD1, 6 bases. Germline V gene sequence: CDR1 DFQATT, CDR2 SNEGSKA (reference sequence). This CDR3 is built from 15 residues. The germline V and J ends were trimmed by 2 bases and 5 bases, with 18 bases remaining between them. The CDR3 reads CSARPGTQVGETQYF. CDR3 bases: TGCAGTGCTAGACCCGGGACACAGGTCGGGGAGACCCAGTACTTC.

This clonotype was observed at least ten times. The rearrangement uses TRBV11-3 and TRBJ2-3; D gene ambiguous. V dropped 0 bases and J dropped 0 bases, with 7 bases sitting between them. CDR3 length: 15 amino acids. Looked up from germline, CDR1 is SGHNT and CDR2 is YENEEA. The CDR3, as DNA: TGTGCCAGCAGCTTAGAGCCCGAAAGCACAGATACGCAGTATTTT. It encodes CASSLEPESTDTQYF.

This clonotype was counted ten times or more. V is TRBV7-9 and J is TRBJ2-1; 7 positions match TRBD1. V dropped 3 bases and J dropped 5; count of bases not matched to a gene: 1. Germline loops: CDR1 SEHNR, CDR2 FQNEAQ (reference sequence). The CDR3 extends over 13 amino acids. CDR3 nucleotides: TGTGCCAGCAGCTTGGGACAGCACAATGAGCAGTTCTTC. Encoded protein: CASSLGQHNEQFF.

This clonotype was counted many times. The chain recombines TRBV7-9 with TRBJ1-6; unclear D gene. The CDR3 has 13 amino acids. Germline V lookup: CDR1 SEHNR, CDR2 FQNEAQ (reference sequence). The V end was cut by 4 bases, the J end by 9 bases, with 10 bases between. CDR3 amino acids: CASSSLKSSPLHF. The CDR3 DNA follows: TGTGCCAGCAGCTCCCTGAAAAGTTCACCCCTCCACTTT.

This clonotype was found many times. This chain joins TRBV7-9 and TRBJ2-5; unclear D gene. The CDR3 runs to 16 residues. The V end lost 5 bases, the J end lost 5 bases, and 21 bases lay between the germline ends. CDR1 is SEHNR and CDR2 is FQNEAQ in the germline V gene (reference sequence). The CDR3, as DNA: TGTGCCAGCAGCCCACCCGACCCTCGGTTATCGGAGACCCAGTACTTC. It encodes CASSPPDPRLSETQYF.

There are many counts of this clonotype. The chain uses TRBV7-9 and TRBJ1-2; D remains unclear. V shed 4 bases and J shed 7 bases, with 16 bases lying between them. The CDR3 consists of 14 residues. The V gene's germline CDR1 is SEHNR and CDR2 FQNEAQ (reference sequence). DNA for the CDR3: TGTGCCAGCAGCTCCGGGCAGAGCGGGGTTGGCTACACCTTC. Its protein is CASSSGQSGVGYTF. The whole variable domain, filled in from reference TRBV7-9 and TRBJ1-2, reads DTGVSQNPRHKITKRGQNVTFRCDPISEHNRLYWYRQTLGQGPEFLTYFQNEAQLEKSRLLSDRFSAERPKGSFSTLEIQRTEQGDSAMYLCASSSGQSGVGYTFGSGTRLTVV.

This clonotype was counted many times. The DNA of the CDR3 is TGCAGTGCCCGACCGGGTCTCTTAGGGGAAAAACTGTTTTTT. This sequence encodes CSARPGLLGEKLFF. The chain carries TRBV20-1 and TRBJ1-4; no definite D call. Deletions cut 6 bases from V and 8 bases from J, with 19 bases between. Germline values: CDR1 DFQATT, CDR2 SNEGSKA (reference sequence). The CDR3 consists of 14 residues.

This clonotype was seen at least ten times. The V and J genes are TRBV28 and TRBJ1-6; D might be TRBD1 (5 bases). The V gene's germline CDR1 is MDHEN and CDR2 SYDVKM. The germline V and J ends were trimmed by 8 bases and 7 bases, with 15 bases remaining between them. There are 14 residues in the CDR3. The chain's CDR3 is CASEGMVGNSPLHF. The CDR3 DNA reads as TGTGCCAGCGAGGGGATGGTGGGGAATTCACCCCTCCACTTT.

This clonotype was seen ten or more times. This chain uses TRBV6-2 or TRBV6-3 with TRBJ2-3, with 8 bases aligning to TRBD1. J gave up 3 bases and V 2 bases, and 10 bases lay outside the gene matches. From germline, CDR1 is MNHEY and CDR2 SVGEGT. This CDR3 comprises 17 residues. In DNA, the CDR3 is TGTGCCAGCAGTTACACACCGGGACAGGATAGGACAGATACGCAGTATTTT. Amino acids: CASSYTPGQDRTDTQYF.

This clonotype occurred many times. V and J are TRBV20-1 and TRBJ2-5; D perhaps matches TRBD2 (6 bases). Between the trimmed V and J ends, which lost 4 bases and 2 bases, there was a span of 26 bases. The CDR3 length is 18 residues. The germline V gene has CDR1 DFQATT and CDR2 SNEGSKA (reference sequence). Here the CDR3 DNA reads TGCAGTGCTAAAACCGGGACTCAACGGTCCTCCGTTCAAGAGACCCAGTACTTC. This gives the protein CSAKTGTQRSSVQETQYF.

This clonotype was observed at least ten times. The chain employs TRBV4-1 and TRBJ1-2, with D possibly being TRBD1 (6 bases). Per germline, CDR1 MGHRA and CDR2 YSYEKL. V was pared by 0 bases and J by 6 bases, with 14 bases between. This CDR3 region has 15 residues. The CDR3 loop reads CASSQDPTGVNGYTF. DNA of the CDR3: TGCGCCAGCAGCCAAGATCCGACAGGAGTGAATGGCTACACCTTC.

This clonotype has a count of ten or more. This chain connects TRBV7-2 to TRBJ1-5; 7 bases are a match to TRBD1. After removal of 3 bases from V and 13 bases from J, the junction contained 3 bases not matched to a gene. CDR3 length: 11 amino acids. CDR1 is SGHTA and CDR2 is FQGNSA in the germline V gene. Written as DNA, the CDR3 is TGTGCCAGCAGCTTCAGGGGGTCACAGCATTTT. Protein: CASSFRGSQHF.

The table lists this clonotype with many counts. The J gene is TRBJ1-5, the V gene TRBV7-6; 8 positions match TRBD1. CDR3 length: 14 amino acids. Germline lookup yields CDR1 SGHVS and CDR2 FNYEAQ. V lost 5 bases to trimming and J lost 7 bases; unmatched junction nucleotides: 7. Here the CDR3 DNA reads TGTGCCAGCAGCCCCGGGACAGGAGTCCAGCCCCAGCATTTT. The encoded protein is CASSPGTGVQPQHF.